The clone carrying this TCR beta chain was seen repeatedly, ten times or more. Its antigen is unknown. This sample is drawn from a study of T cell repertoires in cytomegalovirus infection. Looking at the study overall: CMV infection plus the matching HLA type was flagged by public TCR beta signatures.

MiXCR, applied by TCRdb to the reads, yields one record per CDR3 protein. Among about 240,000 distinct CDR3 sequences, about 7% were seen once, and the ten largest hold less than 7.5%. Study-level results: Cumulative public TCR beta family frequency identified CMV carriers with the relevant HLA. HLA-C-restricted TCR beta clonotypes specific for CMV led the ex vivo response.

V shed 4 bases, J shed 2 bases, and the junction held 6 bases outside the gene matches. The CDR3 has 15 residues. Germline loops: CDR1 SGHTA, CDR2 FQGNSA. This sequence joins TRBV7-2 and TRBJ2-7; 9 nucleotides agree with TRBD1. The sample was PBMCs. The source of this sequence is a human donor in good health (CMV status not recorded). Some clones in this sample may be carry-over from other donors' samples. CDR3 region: CASSSRGQGPYEQYF. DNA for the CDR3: TGTGCCAGCAGCTCAAGGGGACAGGGTCCCTACGAGCAGTACTTC.